The clone carrying this TCR beta chain was seen a single time. Antigen specificity is unknown. A junction end diverges from the germline sequence, so it may reflect a read error. RNA transcripts yielded amplified TCR beta CDR3 regions. The HTBI primer set drove a first-round RT-PCR of the TCR CDR3. TCRdb redid the calling of the multiplex PCR reads with MiXCR, one entry per CDR3 protein. The repertoire has under 650,000 distinct CDR3 sequences, about a sixth of them found once; the top ten carry 3% to 4%. The patients, who ranged from 18 to 65 in age, presented with newly diagnosed hyperthyroidism lasting under 2 months. The data were taken from a study of T cells in Graves' hyperthyroidism and ophthalmopathy. Germline CDR1 and CDR2: SGHRS and YFSETQ. The CDR3 is 14 amino acids. Study-wide results and limits: Blood also showed most of the thyroid clonotypes that were expanded above 0.001.

This sequence originates from a woman aged 25 to 45 with Graves' hyperthyroidism. The sequencing sample was made of blood. The chain combines TRBV5-1 with TRBJ2-7; 7 nucleotides line up with TRBD2. Written as DNA, the CDR3 is TGCGCCAGCAGCCGGACTAGGAGCTCCTGCGAGCAGTACTTC. Translation: CASSRTRSSCEQYF.